This T cell receptor beta chain appears in the sequencing data of a study of blood T cells in healthy people across ages. On the study more broadly: Using template switching, researchers captured about one barcoded beta molecule for each two T cells.

General study points: Fewer expanded clones and more diversity marked long-lived versus aged donors.

Concerning this clonotype itself: No antigen is known for it.

Per sample, at least 6 micrograms of total RNA were extracted. Germline V lookup: CDR1 SGHTA, CDR2 FQGNSA. The CDR3 runs 14 residues. Trimming cost V 7 bases and J 0 bases, with 11 bases left between them. The second PCR ran about 6 to 11 cycles with a sample-barcoded 5' primer and J-beta primers. TCRdb redid the calling of the 5' RACE reads with MiXCR, one entry per CDR3 protein. The data show 650,000 to 1,000,000 distinct CDR3 sequences, under 40% seen once. Input material: blood. This sequence was found in a man younger than 35 in good health. The V and J genes are TRBV7-2 and TRBJ2-3; D might be TRBD1 (6 bases). CDR3 coding DNA: TGTGCCAGCAACTTGGGGGCTAGCACAGATACGCAGTATTTT. Translating gives CASNLGASTDTQYF.